The 23 T cell receptor beta chains given below trace back to one sample, sequenced in a study of blood T cell repertoires in COVID-19 (dated by TCRdb to the early 2020s). The method behind the library was the immunoSEQ multiplex PCR assay. TCRdb's version of the immuneACCESS table is confined to in-frame rearrangements and falls short of the full clone set. An unresolved V gene accounts for under half of the shortfall where checked; the remainder is of unknown origin. The sample table holds under 150,000 clones, of which about 80% were seen once. The ten most abundant clones make up roughly 4% of the sample. Material for sequencing was peripheral blood. Receptors were obtained from a woman at least 80 years old with acute or convalescent COVID-19.

The V gene is TRBV28, the J gene TRBJ2-7; TRBD1 agrees at 11 bases. V lost 6 bases to trimming and J lost 7 bases; unmatched junction nucleotides: 8. The CDR3 is 14 residues long. Germline CDR1 reads MDHEN; CDR2 reads SYDVKM. CDR3: CASSLGTGGREQYF. Here the CDR3 DNA reads TGTGCCAGCAGCCTCGGGACAGGGGGGCGGGAGCAGTACTTC. Together with reference TRBV28 and TRBJ2-7, the CDR3 gives the full variable domain: DVKVTQSSRYLVKRTGEKVFLECVQDMDHENMFWYRQDPGLGLRLIYFSYDVKMKEKGDIPEGYSVSREKKERFSLILESASTNQTSMYLCASSLGTGGREQYFGPGTRLTVT.

J is TRBJ1-1 and V is TRBV7-9; D may be TRBD1 (5 bases). The V gene's germline CDR1 is SEHNR and CDR2 FQNEAQ (reference sequence). The CDR3 loop spans 15 amino acids. The V and J ends lost 2 bases and 7 bases respectively, with 17 bases between them. CDR3: CASSLRVSGIGEAFF. The CDR3 DNA reads TGTGCCAGCAGCTTAAGGGTGTCAGGGATCGGTGAAGCTTTCTTT.

This clone occurred once. The V gene is TRBV10-3, the J gene TRBJ2-3; weak D call: TRBD1 (5 bases). Germline V gives CDR1 ENHRY, CDR2 SYGVKD. CDR3 length: 16 residues. V lost 10 bases and J 2 bases, leaving 22 bases between the germline ends. The CDR3 DNA reads as TGTGCCACCCAAACCCGACAGCTTACGACCACAGATACGCAGTATTTT. Translation gives CATQTRQLTTTDTQYF.

This chain connects TRBV21-1 to TRBJ2-2; TRBD1 is the table's D call and was not checked against the DNA. TRBV21-1 is recorded as a pseudogene. The CDR3 runs to 16 residues. CDR3 in DNA: TGTGCCAGCAGCAAATCACGACAGGCGAACACCGGGGAGCTGTTTTTT. Translated, it gives CASSKSRQANTGELFF.

This clone was counted a few times. CDR3 sequence reads: CAWSVWQGEKLFF. The CDR3 DNA sequence: TGTGCCTGGAGTGTATGGCAGGGTGAAAAACTGTTTTTT. The chain is built from TRBV30 and TRBJ1-4; TRBD1 is a possible D gene (5 bases). Deletions cut 0 bases from V and 7 bases from J, with 9 bases between. Germline CDR1 is GTSNPN and CDR2 is SVGIG (reference sequence). This CDR3 has 13 amino acids.

The chain employs TRBV19 and TRBJ1-5; 10 positions match TRBD1. The CDR3 totals 14 residues. After removal of 6 bases from V and 8 bases from J, the junction contained 7 bases not matched to a gene. Germline V lookup: CDR1 LNHDA, CDR2 SQIVND (reference sequence). This CDR3 reads CASSQGQGYKPQHF. In nucleotides, the CDR3 is TGTGCCAGTAGCCAGGGACAGGGGTATAAGCCCCAGCATTTT. The whole variable domain, remainder taken from reference TRBV19 and TRBJ1-5, is DGGITQSPKYLFRKEGQNVTLSCEQNLNHDAMYWYRQDPGQGLRLIYYSQIVNDFQKGDIAEGYSVSREKKESFPLTVTSAQKNPTAFYLCASSQGQGYKPQHFGDGTRLSIL.

For the CDR3, the DNA is TGTGCCAGCAGCCAATCACAGGGATCAGACTATGGCTACACCTTC. It yields the protein CASSQSQGSDYGYTF. This rearrangement joins TRBV4-2 to TRBJ1-2, with D possibly being TRBD1 (6 bases). Per germline, CDR1 LGHNA and CDR2 YNFKEQ. V lost 2 bases and J lost 3, with 13 bases in between. The CDR3 sequence is 15 residues long.

This clone appeared a few times. The chain carries TRBV5-1 and TRBJ1-1; D is possibly TRBD1 (6 bases). Germline V lookup: CDR1 SGHRS, CDR2 YFSETQ. The V end was cut by 1 base, the J end by 1 base, with 11 bases between. The CDR3 totals 15 residues. The DNA of the CDR3 is TGCGCCAGCAGCTTGACAGGGTTGGGGAACACTGAAGCTTTCTTT. Translation: CASSLTGLGNTEAFF.

The chain employs TRBV6-4 and TRBJ2-7; D gene uncertain. V was trimmed by 7 bases and J by 0 bases, leaving 4 bases between them. Germline loops: CDR1 MRHNA, CDR2 SNTAGT. The CDR3 runs to 11 residues. CDR3 bases: TGTGCCAGCATAAACTCCTACGAGCAGTACTTC. This encodes CASINSYEQYF.

The count of this clone is one. The V gene is TRBV7-8, the J gene TRBJ1-4; D not certain. Trimming took 5 bases from V and 5 from J, leaving 9 bases between them. From germline, CDR1 is SGHVS and CDR2 FQNEAQ. This CDR3 has 13 amino acids. CDR3: CASSPPMNEKLFF. CDR3 DNA: TGTGCCAGCAGCCCCCCTATGAATGAAAAACTGTTTTTT. Variable domain in full (rest from reference TRBV7-8 and TRBJ1-4): GAGVSQSPRYKVAKRGQDVALRCDPISGHVSLFWYQQALGQGPEFLTYFQNEAQLDKSGLPSDRFFAERPEGSVSTLKIQRTQQEDSAVYLCASSPPMNEKLFFGSGTQLSVL.

The gene calls are TRBV18 and TRBJ2-1, with D possibly matching TRBD2 (6 bases). The V and J ends lost 2 bases and 5 bases respectively, with 13 bases between them. CDR1 is KGHSH and CDR2 is LQKENI in the germline V gene. The CDR3 has 15 residues. CDR3 nucleotide sequence: TGTGCCAGCTCACCAAGTCTAGCGACGAACAATGAGCAGTTCTTC. Translating it yields CASSPSLATNNEQFF.

CDR3 in amino acids: CASSRTGSSGANVLTF. The DNA of the CDR3 is TGTGCCAGCAGTAGGACGGGGAGCTCTGGGGCCAACGTCCTGACTTTC. The chain carries TRBV4-2 and TRBJ2-6; a possible D gene is TRBD2 (5 bases). CDR3 length: 16 amino acids. Trimming stripped 6 bases from V and 0 bases from J, with 12 bases between. From germline, CDR1 is LGHNA and CDR2 YNFKEQ.

This chain links TRBV5-1 with TRBJ2-5, with TRBD2 matching over 9 bases. Germline loops: CDR1 SGHRS, CDR2 YFSETQ. CDR3 length equals 15 residues. With 1 base clipped from V and 5 bases from J, the junction kept 6 bases outside the gene matches. The CDR3 DNA sequence: TGCGCCAGCAGCTTGAGCGGGGGGCGGGAGGAGACCCAGTACTTC. Its translation is CASSLSGGREETQYF. The variable domain in full, completed from reference TRBV5-1 and TRBJ2-5, reads KAGVTQTPRYLIKTRGQQVTLSCSPISGHRSVSWYQQTPGQGLQFLFEYFSETQRNKGNFPGRFSGRQFSNSRSEMNVSTLELGDSALYLCASSLSGGREETQYFGPGTRLLVL.

The chain has TRBV27 and TRBJ2-2; a possible D gene is TRBD1 (6 bases). V lost 1 base and J lost 1, with 10 bases in between. This CDR3 region has 16 residues. The germline V gene has CDR1 MNHEY and CDR2 SMNVEV (reference sequence). The DNA for the CDR3 is TGTGCCAGCAGTTTATGGGGCAGGGGGAACACCGGGGAGCTGTTTTTT. It yields the protein CASSLWGRGNTGELFF.

This clone was detected only once. The chain couples TRBV11-2 to TRBJ2-4, with D possibly being TRBD1 (5 bases). The CDR3 spans 15 residues. The germline CDR1 and CDR2 sequences are SGHAT and FQNNGV. Trimming cost V 5 bases and J 2 bases, with 13 bases left between them. The CDR3 loop reads CASSGLAGTKNIQYF. CDR3 DNA: TGTGCCAGCAGCGGTTTGGCAGGGACCAAAAACATTCAGTACTTC.

V and J are TRBV2 and TRBJ1-5; 11 nucleotides line up with TRBD1. CDR1 SNHLY and CDR2 FYNNEI come from the germline V gene. V trimming: 6 bases; J trimming: 2 bases; junction bases outside the gene matches: 9. This CDR3 spans 17 amino acids. Here the CDR3 DNA reads TGTGCCAGCAGACCCGGACAGGGGGCCTACGGCAATCAGCCCCAGCATTTT. Its protein is CASRPGQGAYGNQPQHF. Full variable domain (missing parts from reference TRBV2 and TRBJ1-5): EPEVTQTPSHQVTQMGQEVILRCVPISNHLYFYWYRQILGQKVEFLVSFYNNEISEKSEIFDDQFSVERPDGSNFTLKIRSTKLEDSAMYFCASRPGQGAYGNQPQHFGDGTRLSIL.

The chain employs TRBV24-1 and TRBJ2-2; TRBD1 matches 9 bases. Germline V gene sequence: CDR1 KGHDR, CDR2 SFDVKD. V lost 3 bases to trimming and J lost 1 base; unmatched junction nucleotides: 2. CDR3 length: 16 residues. The CDR3 protein is CATSDGGQGNTGELFF. CDR3 bases: TGTGCCACCAGTGATGGGGGACAGGGGAACACCGGGGAGCTGTTTTTT.

This chain joins TRBV18 and TRBJ2-1; possibly TRBD2 for D (7 bases). From germline, CDR1 is KGHSH and CDR2 LQKENI. V was trimmed by 3 bases and J by 5 bases, leaving 14 bases between them. This CDR3 is 15 amino acids long. In nucleotides, the CDR3 is TGTGCCAGCTCACCGACGGGGGGCTTCGACAATGAGCAGTTCTTC. It specifies CASSPTGGFDNEQFF. Using reference TRBV18 and TRBJ2-1 for the parts outside the CDR3, the full variable domain is NAGVMQNPRHLVRRRGQEARLRCSPMKGHSHVYWYRQLPEEGLKFMVYLQKENIIDESGMPKERFSAEFPKEGPSILRIQQVVRGDSAAYFCASSPTGGFDNEQFFGPGTRLTVL.

This chain links TRBV11-1 with TRBJ1-3; D is undetermined. Looked up from germline, CDR1 is SGHAT and CDR2 is FQDESV (reference sequence). V was cut by 4 bases and J by 4 bases, with 11 bases left in between. This CDR3 is built from 14 residues. In nucleotides, the CDR3 is TGTGCCAGCAGCTCTTCCAGGTCCGGAAACACCATATATTTT. Translating it yields CASSSSRSGNTIYF.

The chain couples TRBV7-2 to TRBJ2-1; tentatively, D is TRBD2 (6 bases). The V gene's germline CDR1 is SGHTA and CDR2 FQGNSA. The CDR3 sequence is 14 residues long. Between the trimmed V and J ends, which lost 6 bases and 3 bases, there was a span of 12 bases. The CDR3 here is CASRASEYYNEQFF. For the CDR3, the DNA is TGTGCCAGCAGGGCTAGCGAGTACTACAATGAGCAGTTCTTC.

The CDR3 region has the DNA TGTGCCAGCAGCGCGATGACAGGGGCCGCTGGAAACACCATATATTTT. Translated: CASSAMTGAAGNTIYF. The chain has TRBV5-6 and TRBJ1-3, with TRBD1 matching 8 bases. The J segment lost 2 bases and the V segment lost 4 bases, leaving 8 bases of the junction unmatched. The CDR3 extends over 16 amino acids. Germline V gene data show CDR1 as SGHDT and CDR2 as YYEEEE.

This sequence joins TRBV25-1 and TRBJ1-3; unclear D gene. Germline V gives CDR1 MGHDK, CDR2 SYGVNS. The CDR3 has 14 residues. V dropped 3 bases and J dropped 3 bases, with 9 bases sitting between them. The CDR3 nucleotides are TGTGCCAGCAGTGAGCCCGGGGTTGGAAACACCATATATTTT. This codes for CASSEPGVGNTIYF.

The chain recombines TRBV28 with TRBJ2-7, with TRBD1 identical over 10 bases. The V gene's germline CDR1 is MDHEN and CDR2 SYDVKM. The J segment lost 4 bases and the V segment lost 6 bases, leaving 3 bases of the junction unmatched. This CDR3 region has 13 residues. DNA for the CDR3: TGTGCCAGCAGGACAGGGGGCCGATACGAGCAGTACTTC. It translates to CASRTGGRYEQYF.